Sequencing of this TCR beta chain was carried out in a study of blood T cells in healthy people across ages. The study, taken as a whole, reports: While age rose, TCR beta diversity per million T cells dropped in a roughly linear way. Researchers deemed the diversity estimates from one million T cells underestimates.

Comment on this clonotype: Its antigen is as yet unknown.

Primers used in a second PCR of about 6 to 11 cycles were a sample-barcoded 5' primer and a J-beta primer mix. MiXCR was run by TCRdb on the 5' RACE reads, yielding one entry per CDR3 protein. Here the sample spans some 670,000 distinct CDR3 sequences, about 51% being singletons. The length of the CDR3 is 15 residues. Germline V gene sequence: CDR1 DFQATT, CDR2 SNEGSKA (reference sequence). V dropped 6 bases and J dropped 1 base, with 16 bases sitting between them. The J gene is TRBJ2-1, the V gene TRBV20-1, with a tentative D call TRBD2 (6 bases). The source is an elderly woman in good health. The source material was blood. DNA for the CDR3: TGCAGTGCCACTTTAGCGGAGGGGTCCTACAATGAGCAGTTCTTC. It codes for CSATLAEGSYNEQFF.